This T cell receptor (beta chain) originates from a study of human T cells and chemical hapten exposure. TCRdb independently ran MiXCR on the RACE reads; one entry per CDR3 protein. This sample yields around 130,000 distinct CDR3 sequences, of which about 11% are seen a single time; about 2.4% belongs to the top ten. Documented time point: patch test 3, about 24 weeks after DPC sensitization. Described treatment: therapeutic diphenylcyclopropenone sensitization with weekly scalp DPC. Trimming removed 0 bases from V and 2 bases from J, with 11 bases in between. The germline gives CDR1 SGHRS, CDR2 YFSETQ. The CDR3 contains 15 residues.

This receptor was taken from a woman between 50 and 59 years old with alopecia areata. Some clones in this sample may be carry-over from other donors' samples. The gene calls are TRBV5-1 and TRBJ1-1; D is undetermined. This specimen was whole blood, taken in connection with sensitization to the hapten diphenylcyclopropenone (DPC). The CDR3: CASSLDLGPNTEAFF. The CDR3, as DNA: TGCGCCAGCAGCTTGGACCTGGGCCCAAACACTGAAGCTTTCTTT.